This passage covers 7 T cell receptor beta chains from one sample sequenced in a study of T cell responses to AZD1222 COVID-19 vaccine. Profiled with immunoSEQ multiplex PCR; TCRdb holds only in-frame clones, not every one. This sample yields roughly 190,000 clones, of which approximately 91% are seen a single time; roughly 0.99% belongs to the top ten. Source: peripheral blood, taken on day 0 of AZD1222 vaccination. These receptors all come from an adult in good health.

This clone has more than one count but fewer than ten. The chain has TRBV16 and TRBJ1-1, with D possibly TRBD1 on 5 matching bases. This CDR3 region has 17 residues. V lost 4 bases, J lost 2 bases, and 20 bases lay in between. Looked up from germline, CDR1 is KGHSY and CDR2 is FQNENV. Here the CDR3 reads CASSRSPRDGRNTEAFF. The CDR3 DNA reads TGTGCCAGCAGCCGCTCACCCAGGGACGGACGAAACACTGAAGCTTTCTTT.

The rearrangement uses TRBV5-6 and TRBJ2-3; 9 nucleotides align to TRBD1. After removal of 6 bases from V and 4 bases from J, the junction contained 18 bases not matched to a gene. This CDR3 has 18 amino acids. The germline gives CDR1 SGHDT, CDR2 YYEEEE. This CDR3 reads CASTFTTGGKGVPDTQYF. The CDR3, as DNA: TGTGCCAGCACCTTTACGACAGGGGGGAAGGGGGTCCCAGATACGCAGTATTTT.

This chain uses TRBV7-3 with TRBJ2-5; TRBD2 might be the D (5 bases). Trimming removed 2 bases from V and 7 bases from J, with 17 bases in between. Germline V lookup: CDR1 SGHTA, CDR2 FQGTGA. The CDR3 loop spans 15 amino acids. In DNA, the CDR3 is TGTGCCAGCAGCTTAGGGCTAGCCCCGACGGGGACCCAGTACTTC. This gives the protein CASSLGLAPTGTQYF.

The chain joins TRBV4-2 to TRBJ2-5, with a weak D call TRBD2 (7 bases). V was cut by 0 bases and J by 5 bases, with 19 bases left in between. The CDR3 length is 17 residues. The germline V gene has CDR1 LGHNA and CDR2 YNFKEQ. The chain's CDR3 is CASSQDPWGGAGETQYF. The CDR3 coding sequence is TGTGCCAGCAGCCAAGATCCTTGGGGGGGGGCCGGTGAGACCCAGTACTTC.

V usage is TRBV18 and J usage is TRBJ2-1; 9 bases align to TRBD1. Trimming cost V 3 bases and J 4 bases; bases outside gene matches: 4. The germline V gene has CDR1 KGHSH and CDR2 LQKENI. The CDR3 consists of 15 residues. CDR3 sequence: CASSPDRGGYNEQFF. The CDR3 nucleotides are TGTGCCAGCTCACCGGACAGGGGCGGGTACAATGAGCAGTTCTTC.

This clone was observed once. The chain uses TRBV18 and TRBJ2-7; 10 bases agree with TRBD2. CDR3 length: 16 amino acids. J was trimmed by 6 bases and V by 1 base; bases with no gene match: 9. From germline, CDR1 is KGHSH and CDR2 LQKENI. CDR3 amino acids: CASSPQLAGPASEQYF. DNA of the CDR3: TGTGCCAGCTCACCACAACTAGCGGGACCCGCCAGCGAGCAGTACTTC.

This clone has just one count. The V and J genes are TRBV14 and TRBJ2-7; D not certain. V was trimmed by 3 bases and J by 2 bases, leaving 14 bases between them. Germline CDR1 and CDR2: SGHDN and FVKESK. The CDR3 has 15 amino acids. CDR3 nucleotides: TGTGCCAGCAGCCATCTTCTCGCGTCGACCTACGAGCAGTACTTC. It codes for CASSHLLASTYEQYF.